Shown below are 25 T cell receptor beta chains from a single sample sequenced in a study of shared clonotypes between healthy human individuals. It was CD45RO-negative cells, positively selected for CCR7, that made up naive CD8 cells, with terminally differentiated effector memory CD45RA+ cells excluded. Libraries were prepared by immunoSEQ multiplex PCR; TCRdb keeps only in-frame clonotypes and omits some of them. This table holds about 1,800,000 clones, about 94% found once. Input material: naive CD8+ T cells sorted from blood. The receptor source for this set is a man younger than 35 in good health.

This chain connects TRBV19 to TRBJ2-7; 7 bases align to TRBD1. This CDR3 is built from 14 residues. CDR1 LNHDA and CDR2 SQIVND come from the germline V gene (reference sequence). Trimming removed 4 bases from V and 5 bases from J; junction bases left unmatched: 8. The DNA of the CDR3 is TGTGCCAGTAGTACGCTGACAGGGTACCACGAGCAGTACTTC. Encoded protein: CASSTLTGYHEQYF. The whole variable domain, remainder taken from reference TRBV19 and TRBJ2-7, is DGGITQSPKYLFRKEGQNVTLSCEQNLNHDAMYWYRQDPGQGLRLIYYSQIVNDFQKGDIAEGYSVSREKKESFPLTVTSAQKNPTAFYLCASSTLTGYHEQYFGPGTRLTVT.

This rearrangement joins TRBV6-5 to TRBJ2-1; no definite D call. CDR1 is MNHEY, CDR2 SVGAGI, per germline. Trimming shortened V by 0 bases and J by 8 bases, and 17 bases separated the two germline ends. The CDR3 is made up of 16 amino acids. CDR3 loop: CASSYSTGEKSDEQFF. The CDR3 region has the DNA TGTGCCAGCAGTTACTCGACTGGCGAAAAGTCGGATGAGCAGTTCTTC.

The chain joins TRBV6-6 to TRBJ2-7; D possibly corresponds to TRBD1 (6 bases). From germline, CDR1 is MNHNY and CDR2 SVGAGI (reference sequence). The CDR3 totals 14 residues. Trimming took off 5 bases at V and 2 bases at J, with 13 bases between the two ends. CDR3 bases: TGTGCCAGCAGTCCGACAGGTGCAACCTACGAGCAGTACTTC. It is translated as CASSPTGATYEQYF.

V gene TRBV9 combines with J gene TRBJ1-2; TRBD1 agrees at 8 bases. Per germline, CDR1 SGDLS and CDR2 YYNGEE. The CDR3 contains 15 residues. Losses at the gene ends were 4 bases for V and 5 bases for J; bases not matched to a gene: 10. The CDR3 DNA is TGTGCCAGCAGCCCCACAGGGGGTCCAACGTATGGCTACACCTTC. Translating it yields CASSPTGGPTYGYTF.

The chain uses TRBV27 and TRBJ2-7, with D unclear. Germline-derived CDR1 and CDR2 are MNHEY and SMNVEV (reference sequence). V was trimmed by 2 bases and J by 2 bases, leaving 4 bases between them. CDR3 length equals 12 residues. CDR3 sequence: CASSLQAYEQYF. CDR3 bases: TGTGCCAGCAGTTTACAGGCCTACGAGCAGTACTTC.

This clone was detected only once. V usage is TRBV4-1 and J usage is TRBJ1-1; D unclear. V lost 4 bases to trimming and J lost 0 bases, with 9 bases between them. The CDR3 consists of 14 residues. Germline values: CDR1 MGHRA, CDR2 YSYEKL. The CDR3 DNA follows: TGCGCCAGCAGCCCCCTGGAACTGAACACTGAAGCTTTCTTT. As protein: CASSPLELNTEAFF.

For this clone: Other DNA sequences in this sample translate to the same CDR3. The CDR3 sequence is CASSQGQGEGYEQYF. Here the CDR3 DNA reads TGCGCCAGCAGCCAAGGACAGGGCGAAGGGTACGAGCAGTACTTC. J is TRBJ2-7 and V is TRBV4-1; 7 bases align to TRBD1. In germline, CDR1 is MGHRA, CDR2 YSYEKL. The junction had 7 bases not matched to a gene; V was cut back by 1 base and J by 4 bases. This CDR3 contains 15 residues.

V usage is TRBV4-3 and J usage is TRBJ1-4; D unresolved. The germline V and J ends were trimmed by 0 bases and 3 bases, with 8 bases remaining between them. This CDR3 contains 15 residues. Germline V gene lookup returns CDR1 LGHNA and CDR2 YSLEER. CDR3 DNA: TGCGCCAGCAGCCAAGAGTCGAACCCTAATGAAAAACTGTTTTTT. Its protein product is CASSQESNPNEKLFF.

The rearrangement uses TRBV28 and TRBJ2-2; 9 nucleotides agree with TRBD1. The CDR3 runs to 16 residues. V lost 6 bases to trimming and J lost 4 bases; unmatched junction nucleotides: 9. Germline-derived CDR1 and CDR2 are MDHEN and SYDVKM. In DNA form, the CDR3 reads TGTGCCAGCAGCATACAGGGGGCGCTTAGCACCGGGGAGCTGTTTTTT. Translating it yields CASSIQGALSTGELFF. Full variable domain (rest looked up from reference TRBV28 and TRBJ2-2): DVKVTQSSRYLVKRTGEKVFLECVQDMDHENMFWYRQDPGLGLRLIYFSYDVKMKEKGDIPEGYSVSREKKERFSLILESASTNQTSMYLCASSIQGALSTGELFFGEGSRLTVL.

With regard to this clone: Other nucleotide sequences from this sample produce the same CDR3. The rearrangement joins TRBV6-1 to TRBJ2-7; D call uncertain. V was trimmed by 7 bases and J by 4 bases, leaving 8 bases between them. This CDR3 spans 11 amino acids. Germline-derived CDR1 and CDR2 are MNHNS and SASEGT. The CDR3 nucleotides are TGTGCCAGCATTAGTGGGTACGAGCAGTACTTC. The encoded protein is CASISGYEQYF.

The chain recombines TRBV7-9 with TRBJ2-7; no clear D gene. V was pared by 5 bases and J by 3 bases, with 11 bases between. This CDR3 has 13 amino acids. The germline CDR1 and CDR2 sequences are SEHNR and FQNEAQ (reference sequence). CDR3 sequence (DNA): TGTGCCAGCAGCGTTGGGGAAAGCTACGAGCAGTACTTC. Protein product: CASSVGESYEQYF.

J is TRBJ2-2 and V is TRBV4-3; 11 bases map to TRBD2. This CDR3 has 16 amino acids. V shed 3 bases, J shed 5 bases, and the junction held 5 bases outside the gene matches. CDR1 LGHNA and CDR2 YSLEER come from the germline V gene. The CDR3 protein is CASSHLLAGETGELFF. The CDR3 nucleotides read TGCGCCAGCAGCCACCTACTAGCGGGAGAAACCGGGGAGCTGTTTTTT.

This clone was seen just once. This chain uses TRBV7-8 with TRBJ2-7; 13 positions agree with TRBD2. Unmatched junction bases numbered 9, after V lost 5 bases and J lost 2 bases. CDR3 length: 17 residues. Germline lookup yields CDR1 SGHVS and CDR2 FQNEAQ. The CDR3 spells CASSRPTSGGTTYEQYF. DNA for the CDR3: TGTGCCAGCAGCCGCCCGACTAGCGGGGGGACCACCTACGAGCAGTACTTC.

This chain links TRBV27 with TRBJ1-1; D ambiguous. From germline, CDR1 is MNHEY and CDR2 SMNVEV (reference sequence). Trimming took off 1 base at V and 5 bases at J, with 17 bases between the two ends. This CDR3 is 16 amino acids long. This CDR3 reads CASSLLGLSEKTEAFF. In DNA form, the CDR3 reads TGTGCCAGCAGTTTATTAGGCTTGTCAGAGAAGACTGAAGCTTTCTTT.

This chain connects TRBV7-9 to TRBJ2-2; 14 nucleotides line up with TRBD2. The ends lost 7 bases at V and 1 base at J; junction bases unmatched: 11. Germline V gives CDR1 SEHNR, CDR2 FQNEAQ (reference sequence). CDR3 size: 19 residues. CDR3 sequence: CASTGLGLAGVENTGELFF. For the CDR3, the DNA is TGTGCCAGCACCGGATTGGGACTAGCGGGGGTCGAGAACACCGGGGAGCTGTTTTTT.

The chain couples TRBV2 to TRBJ2-1; D is unresolved. Germline CDR1 SNHLY, CDR2 FYNNEI. V was shortened by 1 base and J by 5 bases, with 6 bases between the two germline ends. This CDR3 region has 13 residues. The CDR3 DNA reads TGTGCCAGCAGTGAAGAAAGCCACAATGAGCAGTTCTTC. Translated, it gives CASSEESHNEQFF.

V and J are TRBV7-2 and TRBJ2-7, with 10 bases that match TRBD1. This CDR3 contains 14 residues. V dropped 4 bases and J dropped 5; count of bases not matched to a gene: 5. Germline-derived CDR1 and CDR2 are SGHTA and FQGNSA. The CDR3 protein is CASSSRDRGHEQYF. CDR3 in DNA: TGTGCCAGCAGCTCCAGGGACAGGGGTCACGAGCAGTACTTC. Complete variable domain (other parts from reference TRBV7-2 and TRBJ2-7): GAGVSQSPSNKVTEKGKDVELRCDPISGHTALYWYRQSLGQGLEFLIYFQGNSAPDKSGLPSDRFSAERTGGSVSTLTIQRTQQEDSAVYLCASSSRDRGHEQYFGPGTRLTVT.

CDR3 in amino acids: CASSLTTGGLASTDTQYF. CDR3 DNA sequence: TGCGCCAGCAGCCTAACGACAGGAGGATTGGCGAGCACAGATACGCAGTATTTT. The J gene is TRBJ2-3, the V gene TRBV4-1; weak D call: TRBD1 (6 bases). The germline gives CDR1 MGHRA, CDR2 YSYEKL. This CDR3 has 18 amino acids. The germline V and J ends were trimmed by 4 bases and 0 bases, with 20 bases remaining between them.

The genes are TRBV28 and TRBJ2-7; 8 nucleotides agree with TRBD1. Trimming at V came to 6 bases and at J to 5 bases, leaving 3 bases not matched to a gene. The CDR3 runs 12 residues. CDR1 is MDHEN and CDR2 is SYDVKM in the germline V gene. The chain's CDR3 is CASRETGDEQYF. CDR3 in DNA: TGTGCCAGCAGGGAGACAGGGGACGAGCAGTACTTC.

The CDR3 nucleotides read TGCAGCGTTGATAGTCAAGGCACTGAAGCTTTCTTT. The encoded protein is CSVDSQGTEAFF. The V and J genes are TRBV29-1 and TRBJ1-1; D uncertain. Germline CDR1 is SQVTM and CDR2 is ANQGSEA. Trimming left V 3 bases short and J 4 bases short, with 9 bases between. The CDR3 is 12 residues long.

V and J are TRBV30 and TRBJ1-4; 9 bases align to TRBD1. Trimming took 0 bases from V and 5 from J; bases not matched to a gene: 10. The CDR3 covers 17 residues. Germline V gene lookup returns CDR1 GTSNPN and CDR2 SVGIG (reference sequence). CDR3 in amino acids: CAWSVLRRTGDNEKLFF. CDR3 DNA sequence: TGTGCCTGGAGTGTTCTCCGTAGGACAGGGGACAATGAAAAACTGTTTTTT.

This chain uses TRBV6-6 with TRBJ1-1; D is undetermined. Germline V gene sequence: CDR1 MNHNY, CDR2 SVGAGI (reference sequence). The CDR3 consists of 11 residues. V was shortened by 5 bases and J by 4 bases, with 5 bases between the two germline ends. CDR3 bases: TGTGCCAGCAGTCCCACCACTGAAGCTTTCTTT. Translating it yields CASSPTTEAFF.

V gene TRBV7-8 combines with J gene TRBJ2-3; the match to TRBD2 covers 10 bases. This CDR3 comprises 15 residues. The trim removed 5 bases at V and 7 bases at J, leaving 9 bases unmatched. Germline lookup yields CDR1 SGHVS and CDR2 FQNEAQ. The CDR3 reads CASSPPAGGPYTQYF. The CDR3 coding sequence is TGTGCCAGCAGCCCCCCAGCGGGGGGGCCATATACGCAGTATTTT.

This clone appeared a single time. This sample also contains other DNA sequences that code for the same CDR3. The chain employs TRBV30 and TRBJ2-7, with D unresolved. This CDR3 has 12 amino acids. V was pared by 1 base and J by 2 bases, with 6 bases between. Per the germline V gene, CDR1 is GTSNPN and CDR2 is SVGIG (reference sequence). CDR3 in DNA: TGTGCCTGGAGTGCCGACACCTACGAGCAGTACTTC. As protein: CAWSADTYEQYF.

The V gene is TRBV4-3, the J gene TRBJ2-7; possible D gene TRBD2, 5 bases. V was shortened by 4 bases and J by 0 bases, with 13 bases between the two germline ends. The CDR3 has 15 residues. Germline CDR1 and CDR2: LGHNA and YSLEER. In nucleotides, the CDR3 is TGCGCCAGCAGCCTTCGGGTCGGGGTCTCCTACGAGCAGTACTTC. It yields the protein CASSLRVGVSYEQYF.